Described below is a single TCR beta chain sequence and its context. Its antigen is undetermined. Profiling relied on immunoSEQ multiplex PCR, and the TCRdb table lists in-frame clones only, not all of them. The data hold about 140,000 clones, with 80% to 95% observed a single time. This entry is derived from a study of T cell responses to AZD1222 COVID-19 vaccine. Study observations and caveats: Most donors were white British and more were female, and clonal diversity was possibly underestimated.

This specimen was peripheral blood, taken on day 0 of AZD1222 vaccination. The TCR comes from an adult in good health.

The CDR3 is CASSYGGSEQYF. CDR3 nucleotide sequence: TGTGCCAGCAGTTACGGCGGGAGCGAGCAGTACTTC. The rearrangement uses TRBV6-5 and TRBJ2-7; 7 bases match TRBD2. The CDR3 has 12 residues. Germline V CDR1 and CDR2: MNHEY, SVGAGI. V dropped 2 bases and J dropped 6; count of bases not matched to a gene: 1.